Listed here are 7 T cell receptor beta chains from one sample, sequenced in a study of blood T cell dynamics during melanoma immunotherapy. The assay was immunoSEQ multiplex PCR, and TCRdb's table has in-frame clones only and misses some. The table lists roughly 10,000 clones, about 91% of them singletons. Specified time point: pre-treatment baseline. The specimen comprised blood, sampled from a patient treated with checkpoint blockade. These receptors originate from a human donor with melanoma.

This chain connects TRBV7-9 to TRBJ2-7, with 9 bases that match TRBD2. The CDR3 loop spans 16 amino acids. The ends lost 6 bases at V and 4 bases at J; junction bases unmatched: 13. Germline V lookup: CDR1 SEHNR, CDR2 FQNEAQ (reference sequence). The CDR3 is CASSPGTSKVGYEQYF. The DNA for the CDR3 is TGTGCCAGCAGTCCCGGGACTAGCAAGGTTGGATACGAGCAGTACTTC. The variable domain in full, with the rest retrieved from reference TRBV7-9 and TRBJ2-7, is DTGVSQNPRHKITKRGQNVTFRCDPISEHNRLYWYRQTLGQGPEFLTYFQNEAQLEKSRLLSDRFSAERPKGSFSTLEIQRTEQGDSAMYLCASSPGTSKVGYEQYFGPGTRLTVT.

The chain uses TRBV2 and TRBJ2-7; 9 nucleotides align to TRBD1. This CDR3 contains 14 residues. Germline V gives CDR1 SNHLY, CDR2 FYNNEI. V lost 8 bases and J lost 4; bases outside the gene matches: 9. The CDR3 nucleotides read TGTGCCAGCGATGGCGGGACAGGGTGGTACGAGCAGTACTTC. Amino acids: CASDGGTGWYEQYF.

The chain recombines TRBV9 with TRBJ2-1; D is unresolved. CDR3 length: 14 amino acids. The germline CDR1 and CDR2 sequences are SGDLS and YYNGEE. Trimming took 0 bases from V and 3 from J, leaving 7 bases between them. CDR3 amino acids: CASSVVIDYNEQFF. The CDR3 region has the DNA TGTGCCAGCAGCGTAGTTATTGACTACAATGAGCAGTTCTTC.

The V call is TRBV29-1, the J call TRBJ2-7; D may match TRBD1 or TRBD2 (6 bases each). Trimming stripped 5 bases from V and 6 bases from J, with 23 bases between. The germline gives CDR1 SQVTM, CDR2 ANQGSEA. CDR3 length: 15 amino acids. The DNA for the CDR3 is TGCAGCGTTCGGAACCAGGGGACGGGGGATGCCGAGCAGTACTTC. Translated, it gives CSVRNQGTGDAEQYF.

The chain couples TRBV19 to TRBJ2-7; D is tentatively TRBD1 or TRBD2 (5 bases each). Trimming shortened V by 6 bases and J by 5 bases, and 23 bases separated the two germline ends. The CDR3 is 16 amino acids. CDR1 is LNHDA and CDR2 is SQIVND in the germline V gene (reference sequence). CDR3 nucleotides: TGTGCCAGTAGAGCCGCTCAGGGAAGGGAGAGGAACGAGCAGTACTTC. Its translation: CASRAAQGRERNEQYF.

This CDR3 is CASKRQGIESPLHF. The CDR3 DNA follows: TGTGCCAGCAAGAGGCAGGGGATCGAATCACCCCTCCACTTT. This rearrangement joins TRBV2 to TRBJ1-6; D might be TRBD1 (6 bases). The CDR3 is made up of 14 amino acids. The V gene's germline CDR1 is SNHLY and CDR2 FYNNEI. V lost 7 bases and J lost 10, with 17 bases in between.

For the CDR3, the DNA is TGCAGTGCCACAAGTAACACTGAAGCTTTCTTT. Translated, it gives CSATSNTEAFF. The V and J genes are TRBV20-1 and TRBJ1-1; no clear D gene. CDR3 size: 11 residues. The V end was cut by 6 bases, the J end by 2 bases, with 7 bases between. The germline V gene encodes CDR1 DFQATT and CDR2 SNEGSKA (reference sequence).